The rows below give T cell receptor beta chains drawn from one sample of a study of shared clonotypes between healthy human individuals. Data came from immunoSEQ multiplex PCR; TCRdb stores just in-frame clones and leaves some out. Of about 490,000 clones listed, roughly 85% are singletons. The specimen was PBMCs. The receptors here all came from a woman in her thirties or forties in good health. Some clones in this sample may be carry-over from other donors' samples. Both conserved end residues are part of each CDR3. Each record gives: V gene, J gene, clone size, D gene, CDR3 protein, CDR3 DNA. A D gene is named only where the DNA matches it firmly. Rows give clone size only sometimes, using once, few, many, or a class for an expanded clone.

v_call: TRBV5-4
j_call: TRBJ2-5
clone_size: once
d_call: TRBD2
cdr3_aa: CASSPGGPETQYF
cdr3_nt: TGTGCCAGCAGCCCGGGAGGGCCGGAGACCCAGTACTTC

v_call: TRBV6-5
j_call: TRBJ2-1
clone_size: -
d_call: -
cdr3_aa: CASSREKPEYNEQFF
cdr3_nt: TGTGCCAGCAGTCGGGAGAAACCAGAATACAATGAGCAGTTCTTC

v_call: TRBV5-1
j_call: TRBJ2-1
clone_size: -
d_call: TRBD1
cdr3_aa: CASRQGVTYNEQFF
cdr3_nt: TGCGCCAGCAGGCAGGGGGTTACGTACAATGAGCAGTTCTTC

v_call: TRBV6-1
j_call: TRBJ1-2
clone_size: -
d_call: TRBD1
cdr3_aa: CASSEGTANGYTF
cdr3_nt: TGTGCCAGCAGTGAGGGGACAGCAAATGGCTACACCTTC

v_call: TRBV9
j_call: TRBJ2-2
clone_size: -
d_call: -
cdr3_aa: CASSVGPGRRGTGELFF
cdr3_nt: TGTGCCAGCAGCGTAGGGCCGGGGCGTCGTGGCACCGGGGAGCTGTTTTTT

v_call: TRBV11-2
j_call: TRBJ2-2
clone_size: -
d_call: TRBD1
cdr3_aa: CASSLGRDRYTGELFF
cdr3_nt: TGTGCCAGCAGCTTAGGCCGGGACAGATACACCGGGGAGCTGTTTTTT

v_call: TRBV19
j_call: TRBJ2-7
clone_size: -
d_call: TRBD1
cdr3_aa: CASSITGTGVYEQYF
cdr3_nt: TGTGCCAGTAGTATAACGGGGACAGGGGTTTACGAGCAGTACTTC

v_call: TRBV5-1
j_call: TRBJ2-1
clone_size: once
d_call: TRBD1
cdr3_aa: CASSLRQGYEQFF
cdr3_nt: TGCGCCAGCAGCTTGCGACAGGGGTATGAGCAGTTCTTC

v_call: TRBV14
j_call: TRBJ2-5
clone_size: once
d_call: TRBD1
cdr3_aa: CASSRAQGSLVETQYF
cdr3_nt: TGTGCCAGCAGCCGAGCACAGGGGTCCCTCGTAGAGACCCAGTACTTC

v_call: TRBV10-2
j_call: TRBJ2-5
clone_size: -
d_call: TRBD2
cdr3_aa: CASRISSGDQETQYF
cdr3_nt: TGCGCCAGCAGAATCTCTAGCGGGGACCAAGAGACCCAGTACTTC

v_call: TRBV7-7
j_call: TRBJ2-5
clone_size: -
d_call: -
cdr3_aa: CASDMKETQYF
cdr3_nt: TGTGCCAGCGATATGAAAGAGACCCAGTACTTC

v_call: TRBV6-6
j_call: TRBJ1-4
clone_size: -
d_call: -
cdr3_aa: CASRDLQGLTNEKLFF
cdr3_nt: TGTGCCAGCAGAGACTTACAGGGCCTAACTAATGAAAAACTGTTTTTT

v_call: TRBV5-1
j_call: TRBJ2-7
clone_size: -
d_call: TRBD2
cdr3_aa: CASSLAITSGRANEQYF
cdr3_nt: TGCGCCAGCAGCTTGGCCATTACTAGCGGGAGAGCTAACGAGCAGTACTTC

v_call: TRBV10-3
j_call: TRBJ2-7
clone_size: -
d_call: -
cdr3_aa: CAISETGNYEQYF
cdr3_nt: TGTGCCATCAGTGAGACAGGGAACTACGAGCAGTACTTC

v_call: TRBV5-1
j_call: TRBJ2-3
clone_size: -
d_call: TRBD2
cdr3_aa: CASSLGLAGGFDTQYF
cdr3_nt: TGCGCCAGCAGCCTGGGACTAGCGGGGGGGTTCGATACGCAGTATTTT

v_call: TRBV6-1
j_call: TRBJ2-2
clone_size: -
d_call: TRBD1
cdr3_aa: CASISTGYTGELFF
cdr3_nt: TGTGCCAGCATCTCGACAGGGTACACCGGGGAGCTGTTTTTT

v_call: TRBV18
j_call: TRBJ1-2
clone_size: -
d_call: -
cdr3_aa: CASSEDRNYGYTF
cdr3_nt: TGTGCCAGCTCGGAGGACAGAAACTATGGCTACACCTTC

v_call: TRBV18
j_call: TRBJ2-3
clone_size: once
d_call: -
cdr3_aa: CASSGEGADTQYF
cdr3_nt: TGTGCCAGCTCAGGAGAGGGGGCAGATACGCAGTATTTT

v_call: TRBV7-9
j_call: TRBJ2-1
clone_size: -
d_call: -
cdr3_aa: CASSLSRTEEFSYNEQFF
cdr3_nt: TGTGCCAGCAGCTTATCCCGGACAGAGGAGTTCTCCTACAATGAGCAGTTCTTC

v_call: TRBV4-2
j_call: TRBJ2-3
clone_size: -
d_call: TRBD1
cdr3_aa: CASSLPGGTQYF
cdr3_nt: TGTGCCAGCAGCCTCCCAGGGGGTACGCAGTATTTT

v_call: TRBV9
j_call: TRBJ1-4
clone_size: -
d_call: -
cdr3_aa: CASSVLGTGGTNEKLFF
cdr3_nt: TGTGCCAGCAGCGTTCTTGGGACCGGAGGAACTAATGAAAAACTGTTTTTT

v_call: TRBV10-3
j_call: TRBJ1-2
clone_size: -
d_call: -
cdr3_aa: CAISESADNYGYTF
cdr3_nt: TGTGCCATCAGTGAGTCGGCAGACAACTATGGCTACACCTTC

v_call: TRBV7-2
j_call: TRBJ2-1
clone_size: few
d_call: TRBD2
cdr3_aa: CASSLVSGTSGYNEQFF
cdr3_nt: TGTGCCAGCAGCTTAGTTTCCGGGACTAGCGGTTACAATGAGCAGTTCTTC

v_call: TRBV28
j_call: TRBJ2-1
clone_size: -
d_call: -
cdr3_aa: CASSQYHEQFF
cdr3_nt: TGTGCCAGCAGTCAGTACCATGAGCAGTTCTTC

v_call: TRBV4-1
j_call: TRBJ2-2
clone_size: -
d_call: -
cdr3_aa: CASSQDGQGAGELFF
cdr3_nt: TGCGCCAGCAGCCAAGATGGTCAGGGCGCCGGGGAGCTGTTTTTT

v_call: TRBV18
j_call: TRBJ2-3
clone_size: -
d_call: TRBD2
cdr3_aa: CASSPQGLAASTDTQYF
cdr3_nt: TGTGCCAGCTCACCACAAGGACTAGCGGCTAGCACAGATACGCAGTATTTT

v_call: TRBV5-4
j_call: TRBJ2-2
clone_size: -
d_call: -
cdr3_aa: CASSYRAGYSNTGELFF
cdr3_nt: TGTGCCAGCAGCTATAGGGCAGGGTATTCGAACACCGGGGAGCTGTTTTTT

v_call: TRBV7-9
j_call: TRBJ2-7
clone_size: -
d_call: -
cdr3_aa: CASSLTGNEQYF
cdr3_nt: TGTGCCAGCAGCTTAACAGGGAACGAGCAGTACTTC

v_call: TRBV6-1
j_call: TRBJ2-4
clone_size: -
d_call: -
cdr3_aa: CASRGTGGKNIQYF
cdr3_nt: TGTGCCAGCAGGGGGACCGGGGGAAAAAACATTCAGTACTTC

v_call: TRBV7-2
j_call: TRBJ2-7
clone_size: -
d_call: -
cdr3_aa: CASSLGPGSYEQYF
cdr3_nt: TGTGCCAGCAGCTTAGGGCCGGGTTCCTACGAGCAGTACTTC

v_call: TRBV5-4
j_call: TRBJ2-2
clone_size: -
d_call: TRBD1
cdr3_aa: CASSTDRGLMGGELFF
cdr3_nt: TGTGCCAGCAGCACGGACAGGGGGCTAATGGGCGGGGAGCTGTTTTTT

v_call: TRBV11-2
j_call: TRBJ1-4
clone_size: -
d_call: -
cdr3_aa: CASSPRGSAATNEKLFF
cdr3_nt: TGTGCCAGCAGCCCGAGGGGGAGCGCAGCAACTAATGAAAAACTGTTTTTT

v_call: TRBV19
j_call: TRBJ2-1
clone_size: once
d_call: -
cdr3_aa: CASSKGGGPHNEQFF
cdr3_nt: TGTGCCAGTAGTAAGGGCGGAGGCCCACACAATGAGCAGTTCTTC

v_call: TRBV2
j_call: TRBJ1-1
clone_size: -
d_call: -
cdr3_aa: CASRVQYMNTEAFF
cdr3_nt: TGTGCCAGCAGGGTACAGTATATGAACACTGAAGCTTTCTTT

v_call: TRBV30
j_call: TRBJ2-7
clone_size: -
d_call: TRBD2
cdr3_aa: CAWSTSGRFYEQYF
cdr3_nt: TGTGCCTGGAGCACCAGCGGGAGATTCTACGAGCAGTACTTC

v_call: TRBV28
j_call: TRBJ2-1
clone_size: many
d_call: TRBD2
cdr3_aa: CASSLFLSGINHEQFF
cdr3_nt: TGTGCCAGCAGTTTATTCCTAAGCGGGATCAACCATGAGCAGTTCTTC

v_call: TRBV6-4
j_call: TRBJ2-3
clone_size: many
d_call: -
cdr3_aa: CASSDSPSSGDTQYF
cdr3_nt: TGTGCCAGCAGTGACTCACCTAGCTCTGGAGATACGCAGTATTTT

v_call: TRBV19
j_call: TRBJ2-6
clone_size: -
d_call: -
cdr3_aa: CASSIGHRGANVLTF
cdr3_nt: TGTGCCAGTAGTATAGGACACAGGGGGGCCAACGTCCTGACTTTC

v_call: TRBV4-2
j_call: TRBJ2-7
clone_size: -
d_call: -
cdr3_aa: CASSQVGQLYEQYF
cdr3_nt: TGTGCCAGCAGCCAAGTGGGCCAGCTCTACGAGCAGTACTTC